This T cell receptor beta chain was captured in a study of regulatory T cells in long-lasting Graves disease. Time point reported: newly diagnosed GD, antithyroid drugs for less than 3 months. From RNA extracted from PBMCs, the TCR library was made. The V gene's germline CDR1 is SGHVS and CDR2 FQNEAQ. Trimming cost V 5 bases and J 8 bases; bases outside gene matches: 9. This CDR3 has 15 amino acids. In building TCR beta libraries, iRepertoire HTBI primers were used together with Arm-PCR of CDR3 regions. One entry per CDR3 protein results from TCRdb running MiXCR on the multiplex PCR reads. The repertoire holds 370,000 or so distinct CDR3 sequences, around 16% seen once, with over 20% in the top ten. The table lists this clonotype with a few counts. These same data were also listed under a study on T cells in Graves' hyperthyroidism and ophthalmopathy. From that study: An initial round of RT-PCR targeting the TCR CDR3 relied on the HTBI primer set. Blood also held most thyroid clonotypes expanded beyond 0.001.

The genes are TRBV7-8 and TRBJ1-4; 9 positions match TRBD1. The sequence came from a woman under 30 with Graves disease. The sequenced sample was peripheral blood mononuclear cells (PBMCs), obtained at new diagnosis, from a patient treated with antithyroid drugs. CDR3 loop: CASSQMTGGREKLFF. In DNA, the CDR3 is TGTGCCAGCAGCCAAATGACAGGGGGGAGAGAAAAACTGTTTTTT.